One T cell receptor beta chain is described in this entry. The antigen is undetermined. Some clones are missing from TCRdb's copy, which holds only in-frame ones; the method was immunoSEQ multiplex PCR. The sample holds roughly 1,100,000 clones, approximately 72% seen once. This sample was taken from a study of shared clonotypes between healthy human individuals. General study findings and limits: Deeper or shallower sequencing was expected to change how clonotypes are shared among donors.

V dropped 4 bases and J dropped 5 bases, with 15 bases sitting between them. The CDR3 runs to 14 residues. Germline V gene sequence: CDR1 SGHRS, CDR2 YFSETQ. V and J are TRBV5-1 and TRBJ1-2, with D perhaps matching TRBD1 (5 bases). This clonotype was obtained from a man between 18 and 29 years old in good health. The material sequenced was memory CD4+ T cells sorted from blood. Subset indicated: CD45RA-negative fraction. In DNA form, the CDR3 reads TGCGCCAGCAGCCCGGACTGGGGCTTATATGGCTACACCTTC. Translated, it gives CASSPDWGLYGYTF. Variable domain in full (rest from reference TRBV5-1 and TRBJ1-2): KAGVTQTPRYLIKTRGQQVTLSCSPISGHRSVSWYQQTPGQGLQFLFEYFSETQRNKGNFPGRFSGRQFSNSRSEMNVSTLELGDSALYLCASSPDWGLYGYTFGSGTRLTVV.